This section outlines one TCR beta chain sequence together with its context. The antigen is undetermined. This record comes from a study of T-cell memory formation after mild COVID-19. Whole-study findings and limits: A subset of responding clones appeared in pre-infection memory, suggesting cross-reactive memory joined.

TCRdb re-derived calls from the 5' RACE reads in MiXCR, one entry per CDR3 protein. The sample includes about 210,000 distinct CDR3 sequences, roughly 27% seen only once; the top ten take about an eighth. The ends were cut back, 5 bases at V and 4 bases at J, with 9 bases in the middle. Germline CDR1 is MNHEY and CDR2 is SMNVEV (reference sequence). The CDR3 is 12 amino acids. The TCR sequence derives from an adult woman who had mild COVID-19 (a few samples of this study predate the infection). Cell type and time point are not known. The chain is built from TRBV27 and TRBJ2-7; no firm D call. The sequencing sample was made of PBMCs or a T cell subset sorted from them (not recorded which). The CDR3 loop is CASSKLGYEQYF. For the CDR3, the DNA is TGTGCCAGCAGTAAATTGGGGTACGAGCAGTACTTC.